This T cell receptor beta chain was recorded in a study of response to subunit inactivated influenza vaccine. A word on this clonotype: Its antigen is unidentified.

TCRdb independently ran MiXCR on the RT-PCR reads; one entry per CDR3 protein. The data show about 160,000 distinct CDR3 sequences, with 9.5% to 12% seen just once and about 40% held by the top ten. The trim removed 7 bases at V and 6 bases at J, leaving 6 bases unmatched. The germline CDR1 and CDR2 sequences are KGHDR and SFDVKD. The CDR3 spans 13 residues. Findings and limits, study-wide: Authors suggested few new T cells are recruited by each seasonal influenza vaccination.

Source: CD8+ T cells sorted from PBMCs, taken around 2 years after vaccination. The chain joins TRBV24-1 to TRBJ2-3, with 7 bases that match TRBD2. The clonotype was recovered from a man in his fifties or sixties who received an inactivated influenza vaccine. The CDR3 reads CATRVAGEDTQYF. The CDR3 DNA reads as TGTGCCACCAGGGTCGCGGGAGAGGATACGCAGTATTTT.